Below are 4 T cell receptor beta chains sequenced from a single sample in a study of beta chain features in type 1 diabetes. General observations from the study: People with Type 1 diabetes carried modestly yet significantly shorter TCRB CDR3s in all four CD4+ subsets.

Antigens for these TCRs are unknown. Expressed TCRB transcripts were sequenced because the entire RNA isolate underwent reverse transcription. Profiling relied on immunoSEQ multiplex PCR, and the TCRdb table lists in-frame clones only, not all of them. The table has some 200,000 clones, 16% seen once. Sequenced input: naive CD4+ T cells from blood. These receptors came from a man aged 25 to 40 with type 1 diabetes.

In its sample, this clone was seen a few times. This same CDR3 is encoded by further DNA sequences in the sample. The V and J genes are TRBV9 and TRBJ2-5, with TRBD1 identical over 9 bases. The CDR3 covers 15 residues. The V gene end was trimmed by 0 bases and the J gene end by 2 bases; junction bases not matched to a gene: 2. Germline loops: CDR1 SGDLS, CDR2 YYNGEE. The CDR3 DNA sequence: TGTGCCAGCAGCGTAGTAGGGACAGGGCAAGAGACCCAGTACTTC. It specifies CASSVVGTGQETQYF.

In DNA form, the CDR3 reads TGCGCCAGCAGCCAAGATCGGGCTAGCGGCACAGATACGCAGTATTTT. Its protein is CASSQDRASGTDTQYF. The chain uses TRBV4-3 and TRBJ2-3, with a weak D call TRBD2 (6 bases). The germline gives CDR1 LGHNA, CDR2 YSLEER. The V end lost 0 bases, the J end lost 1 base, and 11 bases lay between the germline ends. The CDR3 is made up of 16 amino acids.

This clone was counted a few times. The J gene is TRBJ2-7, the V gene TRBV21-1. TRBV21-1 is reported as a pseudogene. The CDR3 is 14 amino acids. DNA for the CDR3: TGTGCCAGCAGCAAAGGGACGGCAACCTACGAGCAGTACTTC. This sequence encodes CASSKGTATYEQYF.

The chain couples TRBV29-1 to TRBJ2-7, with TRBD2 identical over 10 bases. Germline V gene data show CDR1 as SQVTM and CDR2 as ANQGSEA. V lost 6 bases to trimming and J lost 0 bases; unmatched junction nucleotides: 2. This CDR3 contains 13 residues. The DNA for the CDR3 is TGCAGCGTCACTAGCGGGAACTCCTACGAGCAGTACTTC. The encoded protein is CSVTSGNSYEQYF.